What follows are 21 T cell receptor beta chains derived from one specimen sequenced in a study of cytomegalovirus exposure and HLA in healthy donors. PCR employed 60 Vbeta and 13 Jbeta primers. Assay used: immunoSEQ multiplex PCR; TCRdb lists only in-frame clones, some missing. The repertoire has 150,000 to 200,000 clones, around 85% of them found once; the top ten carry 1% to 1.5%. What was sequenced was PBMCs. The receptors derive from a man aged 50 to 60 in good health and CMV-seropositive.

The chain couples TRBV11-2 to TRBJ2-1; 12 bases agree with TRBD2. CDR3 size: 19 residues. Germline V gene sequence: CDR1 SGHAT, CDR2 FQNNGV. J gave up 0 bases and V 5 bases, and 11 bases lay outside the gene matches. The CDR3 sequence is CASSPGRTSGASSYNEQFF. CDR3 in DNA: TGTGCCAGCAGCCCCGGAAGGACTAGCGGGGCCAGCTCCTACAATGAGCAGTTCTTC.

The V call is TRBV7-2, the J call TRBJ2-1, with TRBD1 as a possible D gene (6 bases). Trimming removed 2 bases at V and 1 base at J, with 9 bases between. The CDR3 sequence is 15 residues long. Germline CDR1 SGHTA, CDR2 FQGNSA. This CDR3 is CASSLQGHSYNEQFF. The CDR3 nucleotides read TGTGCCAGCAGCTTACAGGGACATTCCTACAATGAGCAGTTCTTC. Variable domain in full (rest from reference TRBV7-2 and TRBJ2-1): GAGVSQSPSNKVTEKGKDVELRCDPISGHTALYWYRQSLGQGLEFLIYFQGNSAPDKSGLPSDRFSAERTGGSVSTLTIQRTQQEDSAVYLCASSLQGHSYNEQFFGPGTRLTVL.

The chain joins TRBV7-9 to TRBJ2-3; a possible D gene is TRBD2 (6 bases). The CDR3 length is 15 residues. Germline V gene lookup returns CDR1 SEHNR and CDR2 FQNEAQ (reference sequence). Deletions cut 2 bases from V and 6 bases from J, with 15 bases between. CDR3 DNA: TGTGCCAGCAGCTTAACCGGGGGAGCATCGGATACGCAGTATTTT. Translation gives CASSLTGGASDTQYF.

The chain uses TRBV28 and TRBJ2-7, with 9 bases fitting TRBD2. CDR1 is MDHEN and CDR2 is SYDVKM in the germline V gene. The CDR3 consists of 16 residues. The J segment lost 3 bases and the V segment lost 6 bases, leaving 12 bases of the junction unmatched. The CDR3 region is CASSSPGTSRNYEQYF. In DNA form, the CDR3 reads TGTGCCAGCAGCTCCCCCGGGACTAGCAGAAACTACGAGCAGTACTTC. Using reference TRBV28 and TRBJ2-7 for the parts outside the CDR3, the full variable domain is DVKVTQSSRYLVKRTGEKVFLECVQDMDHENMFWYRQDPGLGLRLIYFSYDVKMKEKGDIPEGYSVSREKKERFSLILESASTNQTSMYLCASSSPGTSRNYEQYFGPGTRLTVT.

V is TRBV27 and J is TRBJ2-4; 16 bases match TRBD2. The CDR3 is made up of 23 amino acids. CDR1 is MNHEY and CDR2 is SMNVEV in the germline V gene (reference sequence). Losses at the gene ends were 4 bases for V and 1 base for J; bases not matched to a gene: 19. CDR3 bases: TGTGCCAGCAGTTCATATTCGGGACTAGCGGGGGGGGTGGGTCCTAGGGCCAAAAACATTCAGTACTTC. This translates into CASSSYSGLAGGVGPRAKNIQYF.

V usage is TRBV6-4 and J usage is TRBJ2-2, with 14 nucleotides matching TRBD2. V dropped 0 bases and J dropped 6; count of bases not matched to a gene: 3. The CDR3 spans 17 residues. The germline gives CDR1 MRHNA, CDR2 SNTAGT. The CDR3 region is CASSDSGTSGRAGELFF. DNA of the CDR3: TGTGCCAGCAGTGACTCGGGGACTAGCGGGAGAGCCGGGGAGCTGTTTTTT.

CDR3 sequence: CASSNRGRNEKLFF. The CDR3 DNA reads TGTGCCAGCAGCAACAGGGGGCGGAATGAAAAACTGTTTTTT. V gene TRBV2 combines with J gene TRBJ1-4; TRBD1 matches at 9 bases. Germline V gene lookup returns CDR1 SNHLY and CDR2 FYNNEI. The CDR3 is made up of 14 amino acids. Trimming took 6 bases from V and 5 from J; bases not matched to a gene: 4.

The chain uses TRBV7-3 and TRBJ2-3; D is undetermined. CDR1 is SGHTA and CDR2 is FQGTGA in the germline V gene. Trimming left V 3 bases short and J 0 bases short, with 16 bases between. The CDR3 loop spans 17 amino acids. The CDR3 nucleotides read TGTGCCAGCAGCTTCCGGAGTGTGGCGGCGAGCACAGATACGCAGTATTTT. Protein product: CASSFRSVAASTDTQYF.

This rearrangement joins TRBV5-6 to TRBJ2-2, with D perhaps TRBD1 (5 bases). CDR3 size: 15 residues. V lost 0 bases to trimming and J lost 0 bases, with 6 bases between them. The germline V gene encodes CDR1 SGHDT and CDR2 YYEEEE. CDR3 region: CASSLDRTNTGELFF. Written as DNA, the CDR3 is TGTGCCAGCAGCTTGGACAGGACGAACACCGGGGAGCTGTTTTTT.

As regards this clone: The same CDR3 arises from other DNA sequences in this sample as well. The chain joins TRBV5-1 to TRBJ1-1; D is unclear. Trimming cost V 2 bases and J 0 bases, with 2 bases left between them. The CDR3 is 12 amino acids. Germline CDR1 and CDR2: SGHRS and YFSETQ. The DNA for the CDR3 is TGCGCCAGCAGCTTCATGAACACTGAAGCTTTCTTT. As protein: CASSFMNTEAFF.

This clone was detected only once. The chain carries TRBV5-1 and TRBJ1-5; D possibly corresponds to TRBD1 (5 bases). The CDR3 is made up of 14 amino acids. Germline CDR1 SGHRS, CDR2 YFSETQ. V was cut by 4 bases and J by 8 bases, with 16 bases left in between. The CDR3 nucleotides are TGCGCCAGCAGCCCAGTGGGACCGGGGGAGCCCCAGCATTTT. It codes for CASSPVGPGEPQHF.

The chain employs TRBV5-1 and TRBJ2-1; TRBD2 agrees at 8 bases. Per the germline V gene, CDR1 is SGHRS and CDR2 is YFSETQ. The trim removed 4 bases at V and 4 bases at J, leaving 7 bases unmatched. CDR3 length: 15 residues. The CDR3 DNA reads TGCGCCAGCAGCCGAGAAGTAGCGGGGTACAATGAGCAGTTCTTC. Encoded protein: CASSREVAGYNEQFF.

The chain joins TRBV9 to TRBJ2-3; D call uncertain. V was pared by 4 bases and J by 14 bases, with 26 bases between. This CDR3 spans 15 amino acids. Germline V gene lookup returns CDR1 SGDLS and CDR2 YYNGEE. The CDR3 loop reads CASSPQDNSGVVAYF. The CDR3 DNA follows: TGTGCCAGCAGCCCCCAAGATAACTCCGGAGTAGTCGCGTATTTT.

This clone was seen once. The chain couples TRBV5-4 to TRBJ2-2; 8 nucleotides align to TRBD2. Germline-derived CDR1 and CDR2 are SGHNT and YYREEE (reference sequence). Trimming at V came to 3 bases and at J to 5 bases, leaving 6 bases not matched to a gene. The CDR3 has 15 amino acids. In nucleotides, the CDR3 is TGTGCCAGCAGCTCGAAAGCGGGGGAGACCGGGGAGCTGTTTTTT. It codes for CASSSKAGETGELFF.

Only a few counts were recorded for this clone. The CDR3 loop is CASSDWAALAKNIQYF. The CDR3 DNA follows: TGTGCCAGCAGTGACTGGGCAGCTTTAGCCAAAAACATTCAGTACTTC. The chain uses TRBV6-1 and TRBJ2-4; D is unresolved. The V and J ends lost 3 bases and 0 bases respectively, with 12 bases between them. This CDR3 spans 16 amino acids. Germline V gives CDR1 MNHNS, CDR2 SASEGT.

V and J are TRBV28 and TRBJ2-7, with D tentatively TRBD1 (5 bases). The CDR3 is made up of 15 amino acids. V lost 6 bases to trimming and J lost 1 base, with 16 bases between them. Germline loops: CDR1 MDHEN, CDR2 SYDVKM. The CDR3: CASRPRGSPSYEQYF. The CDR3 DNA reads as TGTGCCAGCAGGCCTAGGGGCAGCCCGTCCTACGAGCAGTACTTC.

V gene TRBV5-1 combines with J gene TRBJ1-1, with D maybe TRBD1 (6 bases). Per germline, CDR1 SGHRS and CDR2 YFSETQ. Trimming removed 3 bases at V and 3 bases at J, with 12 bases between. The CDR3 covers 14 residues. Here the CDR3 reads CASSWQGPDTEAFF. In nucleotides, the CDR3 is TGCGCCAGCAGCTGGCAGGGGCCGGACACTGAAGCTTTCTTT.

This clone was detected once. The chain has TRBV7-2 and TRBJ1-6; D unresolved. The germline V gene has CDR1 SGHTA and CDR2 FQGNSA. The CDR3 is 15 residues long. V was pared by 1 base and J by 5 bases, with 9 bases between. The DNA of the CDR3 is TGTGCCAGCAGCTTAGGGCAGGTTAATAATTCACCCCTCCACTTT. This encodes CASSLGQVNNSPLHF.

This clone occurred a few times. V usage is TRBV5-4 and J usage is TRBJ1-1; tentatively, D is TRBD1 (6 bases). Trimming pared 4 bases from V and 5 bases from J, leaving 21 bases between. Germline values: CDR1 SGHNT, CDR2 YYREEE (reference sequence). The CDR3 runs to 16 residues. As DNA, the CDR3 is TGTGCCAGCAGCCCCTTCCCGACAGGTCTGAGGACTGAAGCTTTCTTT. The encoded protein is CASSPFPTGLRTEAFF.

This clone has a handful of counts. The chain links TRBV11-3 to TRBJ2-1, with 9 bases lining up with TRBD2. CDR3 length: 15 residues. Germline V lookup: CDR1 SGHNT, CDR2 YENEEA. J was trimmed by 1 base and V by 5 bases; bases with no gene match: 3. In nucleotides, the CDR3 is TGTGCCAGCAGCCCAGCGGGAGGTTCCTACAATGAGCAGTTCTTC. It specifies CASSPAGGSYNEQFF.

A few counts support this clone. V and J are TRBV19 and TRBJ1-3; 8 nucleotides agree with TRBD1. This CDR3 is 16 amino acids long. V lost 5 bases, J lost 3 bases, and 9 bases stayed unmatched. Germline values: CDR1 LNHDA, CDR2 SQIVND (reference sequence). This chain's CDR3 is CASSLTRTGLGNTIYF. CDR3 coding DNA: TGTGCCAGTAGTCTAACGCGGACAGGGCTTGGAAACACCATATATTTT.